A selection of T cell receptor beta chains follows, all from one sample in a study of blood T cell repertoires in COVID-19. TCRdb's table, derived via immunoSEQ multiplex PCR, lists solely in-frame clones and lacks some. Of fewer than 200,000 clones in the sample, more than 75% were seen once. Sequencing was done on a sample of PBMCs or T cells enriched from blood (not recorded which). Receptors originate from a human donor with acute COVID-19. The donor label of this sample is uncertain. Both conserved end residues are part of each CDR3. Each record gives: CDR3 protein, V gene, J gene.

CASSMTSGGADTQYF,TRBV6-4,TRBJ2-3
CASSLGSGGQGPGNTIYF,TRBV7-9,TRBJ1-3
CASSMGGGLPYNEQFF,TRBV19,TRBJ2-1
CASSAPGFGYTF,TRBV2,TRBJ1-2
CASSAPQVAAAFF,TRBV7-8,TRBJ1-1
CASSLSSGGSYEQFF,TRBV11-3,TRBJ2-1
CASSAQGTGELFF,TRBV9,TRBJ2-2
CASSFFSADTQYF,TRBV7-9,TRBJ2-3
CASSEFVGGPAKNIQYF,TRBV2,TRBJ2-4
CASSLSWGDRGYNEQFF,TRBV27,TRBJ2-1
CASRGGQETQYF,TRBV12-3/TRBV12-4,TRBJ2-5
CASSFAGTYEQYF,TRBV27,TRBJ2-7
CASSLTGDGQKTQYF,TRBV5-1,TRBJ2-5
CASSLAGVDTQYF,TRBV13,TRBJ2-3
CASSSSSYNSPLHF,TRBV27,TRBJ1-6
CSASPGTSIETQYF,TRBV20-1,TRBJ2-5
CASSYSRQRTEAFF,TRBV6-6,TRBJ1-1
CASSGRTGSYGYTF,TRBV27,TRBJ1-2
CASSFGPATGTNTEAFF,TRBV27,TRBJ1-1
CATLLEANAGNTIYF,TRBV6-5,TRBJ1-3
CASSPTDRVGYTF,TRBV19,TRBJ1-2
CASSLIGGPGEQYF,TRBV7-3,TRBJ2-7
CASSTSGGTYGYTF,TRBV27,TRBJ1-2
CASSQIVPAAGTPYNEQFF,TRBV4-1,TRBJ2-1
CASSIGTGGNQPQHF,TRBV19,TRBJ1-5
CASSLVTGGEQYF,TRBV11-2,TRBJ2-7
CASSPHGHYGYTF,TRBV7-9,TRBJ1-2
CASSLPRLAKNIQYF,TRBV11-2,TRBJ2-4
CAIRGPGQGYGEQYF,TRBV10-3,TRBJ2-7
CASSWLETNYGYTF,TRBV5-6,TRBJ1-2
CASSTPLLTGYNGYTF,TRBV5-6,TRBJ1-2
CASSSPTSGGPTDTQYF,TRBV7-2,TRBJ2-3
CASSPGASTDTQYF,TRBV7-2,TRBJ2-3
CASSPSRVVGYSPLHF,TRBV5-1,TRBJ1-6